This TCR beta chain was sequenced in a study of blood T cells in healthy people across ages. V dropped 4 bases and J dropped 3 bases, with 19 bases sitting between them. The germline V gene has CDR1 WSHSY and CDR2 SAAADI. This CDR3 comprises 16 residues. A sample-barcoded 5' primer and a J-beta primer mix were used in a second PCR of about 6 to 11 cycles. Each cDNA molecule carried a tag from a template-switch adaptor that contained 12 random nucleotides. TCRdb redid the calling of the 5' RACE reads with MiXCR, one entry per CDR3 protein. Among under 1,100,000 distinct CDR3 sequences listed, 20% to 25% were seen once. These same data were also listed under a study on T cells of mothers and their children.

The sequenced sample consisted of blood. The chain has TRBV10-2 and TRBJ2-7; the D gene is possibly TRBD1 (6 bases). The clonotype was recovered from a girl aged 2 to 9 in good health. The CDR3 nucleotides read TGCGCCAGCAGTGGTCAAGGGGTGGACAGAGACTACGAGCAGTACTTC. This translates into CASSGQGVDRDYEQYF.